Sequencing of this T cell receptor (beta chain) was carried out in a study of T cell responses to AZD1222 COVID-19 vaccine. Study observations and caveats: The donors showed a predominance of white British ancestry and of females, with possible underestimation of clonal diversity.

This clone was recorded once. Its antigen is undetermined. Generated by immunoSEQ multiplex PCR, the TCRdb table keeps only in-frame clones and is missing some. The sample contains about 150,000 clones, 80% to 90% of which appear only once. The sample in question was peripheral blood, obtained on day 0 of AZD1222 vaccination. This sequence originates from an adult in good health.

DNA of the CDR3: TGCGCCAGCAGCCCAGCAGGGGCGCTGGCAGATACGCAGTATTTT. Protein: CASSPAGALADTQYF. This sequence joins TRBV5-1 and TRBJ2-3; tentative D call: TRBD1 (6 bases). Trimming pared 4 bases from V and 4 bases from J, leaving 16 bases between. Germline V gives CDR1 SGHRS, CDR2 YFSETQ. The CDR3 length is 15 residues.